The 21 T cell receptor beta chains listed next were all sequenced from one sample in a study of OX40 agonist ivuxolimab in advanced cancers. Libraries were made using the immunoSEQ multiplex PCR assay. As stored in TCRdb, this immuneACCESS dataset retains in-frame rearrangements with V and J assigned. A fraction of the clones does not appear; measured against another copy, unresolved V genes explain less than half of the discrepancy, and the remainder lacks a known reason. Recorded for this sample are tens of thousands of clones; 85% to 95% of them occurred a single time. The ten largest clones capture approximately 14% of the sample. The starting material was CD4+ or CD8+ T cells sorted from blood, obtained in a trial of the OX40 agonist ivuxolimab. The receptors derive from an adult with an advanced solid tumor such as melanoma, head and neck, liver or kidney cancer.

The chain links TRBV29-1 to TRBJ1-1, with TRBD1 as a possible D gene (5 bases). V gave up 1 base and J gave up 4 bases, with 16 bases separating them. Germline assignment: CDR1 SQVTM and CDR2 ANQGSEA. CDR3 length: 15 residues. CDR3 region: CSVEAFRGSPTEAFF. CDR3 nucleotide sequence: TGCAGCGTTGAAGCCTTTCGGGGGTCCCCCACTGAAGCTTTCTTT.

V and J are TRBV27 and TRBJ2-1; 10 bases map to TRBD1. Germline values: CDR1 MNHEY, CDR2 SMNVEV (reference sequence). The CDR3 loop spans 15 amino acids. Trimming took 5 bases from V and 5 from J; bases not matched to a gene: 6. Written as DNA, the CDR3 is TGTGCCAGCAGTCTGGACAGGGGGATCAACAATGAGCAGTTCTTC. Encoded protein: CASSLDRGINNEQFF.

This clone was observed a handful of times. The genes are TRBV4-3 and TRBJ1-1; D perhaps matches TRBD1 (5 bases). CDR1 and CDR2 (germline): LGHNA, YSLEER. Trimming pared 4 bases from V and 1 base from J, leaving 10 bases between. The CDR3 contains 14 residues. CDR3 DNA: TGCGCCAGCAGCCTCTGGGGGGAGAACACTGAAGCTTTCTTT. Translating gives CASSLWGENTEAFF.

This chain links TRBV9 with TRBJ1-3, with a tentative D call TRBD1 (6 bases). Germline V gene data show CDR1 as SGDLS and CDR2 as YYNGEE. CDR3 length: 16 amino acids. Trimming removed 3 bases at V and 6 bases at J, with 19 bases between. DNA for the CDR3: TGTGCCAGCAGCGGAAAAACAGGGCGGGGGCAAAACACCATATATTTT. Its translation is CASSGKTGRGQNTIYF.

V usage is TRBV6-1 and J usage is TRBJ2-5; D might be TRBD2 (5 bases). Trimming stripped 7 bases from V and 0 bases from J, with 12 bases between. Germline V gives CDR1 MNHNS, CDR2 SASEGT. This CDR3 contains 14 residues. The CDR3 DNA sequence: TGTGCCAGCACTGGGCCGGGGTACCAAGAGACCCAGTACTTC. It specifies CASTGPGYQETQYF.

This clone was seen only once. The chain is built from TRBV19 and TRBJ1-5; 8 bases are shared with TRBD1. The CDR3 extends over 17 amino acids. Per germline, CDR1 LNHDA and CDR2 SQIVND (reference sequence). V trimming: 2 bases; J trimming: 6 bases; junction bases outside the gene matches: 12. The CDR3 coding sequence is TGTGCCAGTAGTATACCCCCAGGGGGCGCCGGGGGTCAGCCCCAGCATTTT. It codes for CASSIPPGGAGGQPQHF. Together with reference TRBV19 and TRBJ1-5, the CDR3 gives the full variable domain: DGGITQSPKYLFRKEGQNVTLSCEQNLNHDAMYWYRQDPGQGLRLIYYSQIVNDFQKGDIAEGYSVSREKKESFPLTVTSAQKNPTAFYLCASSIPPGGAGGQPQHFGDGTRLSIL.

V usage is TRBV14 and J usage is TRBJ2-2, with a possible D match to TRBD2 (5 bases). Germline CDR1 and CDR2: SGHDN and FVKESK. The germline V and J ends were trimmed by 3 bases and 7 bases, with 15 bases remaining between them. CDR3 length: 15 amino acids. The CDR3 coding sequence is TGTGCCAGCAGCCATGAACTTAGCGATGGCGGGGAGCTGTTTTTT. This codes for CASSHELSDGGELFF.

This chain links TRBV27 with TRBJ1-3; D is unresolved. The germline CDR1 and CDR2 sequences are MNHEY and SMNVEV (reference sequence). Trimming took off 3 bases at V and 3 bases at J, with 3 bases between the two ends. The CDR3 runs 12 residues. This CDR3 reads CASSFGGNTIYF. CDR3 nucleotides: TGTGCCAGCAGTTTTGGTGGAAACACCATATATTTT.

J is TRBJ2-7 and V is TRBV27, with D maybe TRBD1 (6 bases). Per germline, CDR1 MNHEY and CDR2 SMNVEV (reference sequence). This CDR3 has 15 amino acids. Between the trimmed V and J ends, which lost 6 bases and 3 bases, there was a span of 18 bases. CDR3 sequence: CASRARAGAHYEQYF. The DNA of the CDR3 is TGTGCCAGCAGGGCCCGGGCAGGGGCCCACTACGAGCAGTACTTC.

V gene TRBV19 combines with J gene TRBJ2-7, with no clear D. The CDR3 consists of 15 residues. The V gene lost 0 bases and the J gene lost 1 base, with 10 bases spanning the gap. Germline V CDR1 and CDR2: LNHDA, SQIVND (reference sequence). The CDR3 DNA is TGTGCCAGTAGTATAGACGGTTTTGATTCCTACGAGCAGTACTTC. Translating gives CASSIDGFDSYEQYF.

The chain joins TRBV5-8 to TRBJ1-4; perhaps TRBD1 as D (5 bases). V gave up 0 bases and J gave up 0 bases, with 9 bases separating them. Germline V gives CDR1 SGHTS, CDR2 YDEGEE. The CDR3 contains 16 residues. The CDR3 spells CASSLGDGATNEKLFF. The CDR3 bases are TGTGCCAGCAGCTTGGGGGACGGAGCAACTAATGAAAAACTGTTTTTT. Full variable domain (outside the CDR3, taken from reference TRBV5-8 and TRBJ1-4): EAGVTQSPTHLIKTRGQQATLRCSPISGHTSVYWYQQALGLGLQFLLWYDEGEERNRGNFPPRFSGRQFPNYSSELNVNALELEDSALYLCASSLGDGATNEKLFFGSGTQLSVL.

The chain links TRBV7-9 to TRBJ2-7, with 10 positions matching TRBD1. V dropped 2 bases and J dropped 5; count of bases not matched to a gene: 6. Germline V gene sequence: CDR1 SEHNR, CDR2 FQNEAQ (reference sequence). This CDR3 has 15 amino acids. The CDR3 coding sequence is TGTGCCAGCAGCTTAATGGGACAGGGGAGAAACGAGCAGTACTTC. This encodes CASSLMGQGRNEQYF.

This clone appeared a single time. The genes are TRBV5-1 and TRBJ2-7; possible D gene TRBD2, 6 bases. CDR1 is SGHRS, CDR2 YFSETQ, per germline. V was pared by 4 bases and J by 4 bases, with 15 bases between. This CDR3 region has 14 residues. In nucleotides, the CDR3 is TGCGCCAGCAGCCCGCCGGAGGGGCATTACGAGCAGTACTTC. Its protein is CASSPPEGHYEQYF. Supplemented by reference TRBV5-1 and TRBJ2-7, the full variable domain reads KAGVTQTPRYLIKTRGQQVTLSCSPISGHRSVSWYQQTPGQGLQFLFEYFSETQRNKGNFPGRFSGRQFSNSRSEMNVSTLELGDSALYLCASSPPEGHYEQYFGPGTRLTVT.

A remark on this clone: Other DNA variants within this sample encode the same CDR3. This chain joins TRBV7-8 and TRBJ1-3; TRBD1 matches at 8 bases. The CDR3 loop spans 15 amino acids. The germline gives CDR1 SGHVS, CDR2 FQNEAQ. V lost 1 base to trimming and J lost 1 base; unmatched junction nucleotides: 0. The CDR3 DNA follows: TGTGCCAGCAGCTTAGGGACAGGGTCTGGAAACACCATATATTTT. Protein product: CASSLGTGSGNTIYF.

The gene calls are TRBV28 and TRBJ2-3; possible D gene TRBD2, 5 bases. The CDR3 totals 15 residues. The germline V gene has CDR1 MDHEN and CDR2 SYDVKM. V lost 3 bases, J lost 0 bases, and 10 bases lay in between. The chain's CDR3 is CASSFPSGSTDTQYF. In DNA form, the CDR3 reads TGTGCCAGCAGTTTTCCCAGCGGTAGCACAGATACGCAGTATTTT.

This sequence joins TRBV4-3 and TRBJ1-2; unclear D gene. Germline V gene lookup returns CDR1 LGHNA and CDR2 YSLEER. The CDR3 extends over 15 amino acids. V gave up 0 bases and J gave up 6 bases, with 14 bases separating them. DNA of the CDR3: TGCGCCAGCAGCCAAGATCATCGGGAGTTCCATGGCTACACCTTC. Protein product: CASSQDHREFHGYTF.

The gene calls are TRBV19 and TRBJ2-7, with 9 bases that match TRBD1. The V gene's germline CDR1 is LNHDA and CDR2 SQIVND (reference sequence). Losses at the gene ends were 6 bases for V and 4 bases for J; bases not matched to a gene: 4. The CDR3 contains 13 residues. The DNA of the CDR3 is TGTGCCAGTAGCTCACAGGGGGCATACGAGCAGTACTTC. The encoded protein is CASSSQGAYEQYF.

The genes are TRBV19 and TRBJ2-7; no firm D call. Germline V lookup: CDR1 LNHDA, CDR2 SQIVND (reference sequence). The V end lost 5 bases, the J end lost 3 bases, and 11 bases lay between the germline ends. CDR3 length: 13 amino acids. CDR3: CASSYGPVYEQYF. The CDR3 DNA reads as TGTGCCAGTAGTTACGGGCCCGTCTACGAGCAGTACTTC. Combining the CDR3 with reference TRBV19 and TRBJ2-7 gives the whole variable domain DGGITQSPKYLFRKEGQNVTLSCEQNLNHDAMYWYRQDPGQGLRLIYYSQIVNDFQKGDIAEGYSVSREKKESFPLTVTSAQKNPTAFYLCASSYGPVYEQYFGPGTRLTVT.

As DNA, the CDR3 is TGTGCCAGCAGTCCTGGACTAGCGGGGGGCCGCTCTGGGGCCAACGTCCTGACTTTC. Its translation is CASSPGLAGGRSGANVLTF. The chain recombines TRBV7-7 with TRBJ2-6, with TRBD2 matching 14 bases. V lost 6 bases and J lost 0; bases outside the gene matches: 7. This CDR3 region has 19 residues. Germline V lookup: CDR1 SSHAT, CDR2 FNYEAQ (reference sequence).

The chain links TRBV27 to TRBJ2-2; 8 bases fit TRBD1. The CDR3 spans 14 residues. Germline V gene sequence: CDR1 MNHEY, CDR2 SMNVEV (reference sequence). Unmatched junction bases numbered 2, after V lost 4 bases and J lost 4 bases. This chain's CDR3 is CASSWTGSTGELFF. Written as DNA, the CDR3 is TGTGCCAGCAGTTGGACAGGGAGCACCGGGGAGCTGTTTTTT.

This chain uses TRBV29-1 with TRBJ1-2; D unclear. V gave up 3 bases and J gave up 4 bases, with 9 bases separating them. CDR3 length equals 12 residues. In germline, CDR1 is SQVTM, CDR2 ANQGSEA. The CDR3 bases are TGCAGCGTTGATGACGGGCCCTATGGCTACACCTTC. This translates into CSVDDGPYGYTF.